These T cell receptor beta chains were read from a single sample in a study of T cells in Graves' hyperthyroidism and ophthalmopathy. TCRdb re-called the multiplex PCR reads with MiXCR, one entry per CDR3 protein. The sample has fewer than 500,000 distinct CDR3 sequences; under 15% are singletons. The material sequenced was blood. All receptors derive from a young man with Graves' ophthalmopathy. Both conserved end residues are part of each CDR3. D genes are given only for firm matches. Rows give clone size only sometimes, using once, few, many, or a class for an expanded clone.

V	J	D	size	CDR3	DNA
TRBV15	TRBJ2-3	.	.	CATSLRGHTDTQYF	TGTGCCACCTCCCTGCGGGGGCACACAGATACGCAGTATTTT
TRBV5-1	TRBJ2-6	.	few	CASEPGLSSGANVLTF	TGCGCCAGCGAACCTGGGTTGAGCTCTGGGGCCAACGTCCTGACTTTC
TRBV12-3/TRBV12-4	TRBJ2-3	TRBD2	few	CASSSKRGGQRSDTQYF	TGTGCCAGCAGTTCGAAGCGGGGGGGCCAAAGGTCAGATACGCAGTATTTT
TRBV7-3	TRBJ2-2	.	many	CASSLTPRETNTGELFF	TGTGCCAGCAGCTTAACCCCTCGGGAGACGAACACCGGGGAGCTGTTTTTT
TRBV7-9	TRBJ2-2	.	few	CASSFSGAGVETGELFF	TGTGCCAGCAGCTTCTCGGGGGCGGGAGTAGAGACCGGGGAGCTGTTTTTT
TRBV4-1	TRBJ2-2	.	.	CASSQDGRAFTGELFF	TGCGCCAGCAGCCAAGACGGCAGGGCGTTCACCGGGGAGCTGTTTTTT
TRBV10-3	TRBJ2-1	TRBD2	.	CAISTSGGYNEQFF	TGTGCCATCAGCACTAGCGGGGGATACAATGAGCAGTTCTTC
TRBV5-1	TRBJ1-2	TRBD1	many	CASSLDRTPGGYGYTF	TGCGCCAGCAGCTTGGACCGGACGCCAGGGGGATATGGCTACACCTTC
TRBV2	TRBJ2-1	.	many	CASSESGYSYNEQFF	TGTGCCAGCAGTGAATCTGGCTACTCCTACAATGAGCAGTTCTTC
TRBV6-1	TRBJ1-5	TRBD1	once	CASSDPGQGQPQHF	TGTGCCAGCAGTGACCCGGGACAGGGGCAGCCCCAGCATTTT
TRBV12-3/TRBV12-4	TRBJ1-1	.	many	CASSFLYGEAFF	TGTGCCAGCAGTTTTCTATACGGTGAAGCTTTCTTT